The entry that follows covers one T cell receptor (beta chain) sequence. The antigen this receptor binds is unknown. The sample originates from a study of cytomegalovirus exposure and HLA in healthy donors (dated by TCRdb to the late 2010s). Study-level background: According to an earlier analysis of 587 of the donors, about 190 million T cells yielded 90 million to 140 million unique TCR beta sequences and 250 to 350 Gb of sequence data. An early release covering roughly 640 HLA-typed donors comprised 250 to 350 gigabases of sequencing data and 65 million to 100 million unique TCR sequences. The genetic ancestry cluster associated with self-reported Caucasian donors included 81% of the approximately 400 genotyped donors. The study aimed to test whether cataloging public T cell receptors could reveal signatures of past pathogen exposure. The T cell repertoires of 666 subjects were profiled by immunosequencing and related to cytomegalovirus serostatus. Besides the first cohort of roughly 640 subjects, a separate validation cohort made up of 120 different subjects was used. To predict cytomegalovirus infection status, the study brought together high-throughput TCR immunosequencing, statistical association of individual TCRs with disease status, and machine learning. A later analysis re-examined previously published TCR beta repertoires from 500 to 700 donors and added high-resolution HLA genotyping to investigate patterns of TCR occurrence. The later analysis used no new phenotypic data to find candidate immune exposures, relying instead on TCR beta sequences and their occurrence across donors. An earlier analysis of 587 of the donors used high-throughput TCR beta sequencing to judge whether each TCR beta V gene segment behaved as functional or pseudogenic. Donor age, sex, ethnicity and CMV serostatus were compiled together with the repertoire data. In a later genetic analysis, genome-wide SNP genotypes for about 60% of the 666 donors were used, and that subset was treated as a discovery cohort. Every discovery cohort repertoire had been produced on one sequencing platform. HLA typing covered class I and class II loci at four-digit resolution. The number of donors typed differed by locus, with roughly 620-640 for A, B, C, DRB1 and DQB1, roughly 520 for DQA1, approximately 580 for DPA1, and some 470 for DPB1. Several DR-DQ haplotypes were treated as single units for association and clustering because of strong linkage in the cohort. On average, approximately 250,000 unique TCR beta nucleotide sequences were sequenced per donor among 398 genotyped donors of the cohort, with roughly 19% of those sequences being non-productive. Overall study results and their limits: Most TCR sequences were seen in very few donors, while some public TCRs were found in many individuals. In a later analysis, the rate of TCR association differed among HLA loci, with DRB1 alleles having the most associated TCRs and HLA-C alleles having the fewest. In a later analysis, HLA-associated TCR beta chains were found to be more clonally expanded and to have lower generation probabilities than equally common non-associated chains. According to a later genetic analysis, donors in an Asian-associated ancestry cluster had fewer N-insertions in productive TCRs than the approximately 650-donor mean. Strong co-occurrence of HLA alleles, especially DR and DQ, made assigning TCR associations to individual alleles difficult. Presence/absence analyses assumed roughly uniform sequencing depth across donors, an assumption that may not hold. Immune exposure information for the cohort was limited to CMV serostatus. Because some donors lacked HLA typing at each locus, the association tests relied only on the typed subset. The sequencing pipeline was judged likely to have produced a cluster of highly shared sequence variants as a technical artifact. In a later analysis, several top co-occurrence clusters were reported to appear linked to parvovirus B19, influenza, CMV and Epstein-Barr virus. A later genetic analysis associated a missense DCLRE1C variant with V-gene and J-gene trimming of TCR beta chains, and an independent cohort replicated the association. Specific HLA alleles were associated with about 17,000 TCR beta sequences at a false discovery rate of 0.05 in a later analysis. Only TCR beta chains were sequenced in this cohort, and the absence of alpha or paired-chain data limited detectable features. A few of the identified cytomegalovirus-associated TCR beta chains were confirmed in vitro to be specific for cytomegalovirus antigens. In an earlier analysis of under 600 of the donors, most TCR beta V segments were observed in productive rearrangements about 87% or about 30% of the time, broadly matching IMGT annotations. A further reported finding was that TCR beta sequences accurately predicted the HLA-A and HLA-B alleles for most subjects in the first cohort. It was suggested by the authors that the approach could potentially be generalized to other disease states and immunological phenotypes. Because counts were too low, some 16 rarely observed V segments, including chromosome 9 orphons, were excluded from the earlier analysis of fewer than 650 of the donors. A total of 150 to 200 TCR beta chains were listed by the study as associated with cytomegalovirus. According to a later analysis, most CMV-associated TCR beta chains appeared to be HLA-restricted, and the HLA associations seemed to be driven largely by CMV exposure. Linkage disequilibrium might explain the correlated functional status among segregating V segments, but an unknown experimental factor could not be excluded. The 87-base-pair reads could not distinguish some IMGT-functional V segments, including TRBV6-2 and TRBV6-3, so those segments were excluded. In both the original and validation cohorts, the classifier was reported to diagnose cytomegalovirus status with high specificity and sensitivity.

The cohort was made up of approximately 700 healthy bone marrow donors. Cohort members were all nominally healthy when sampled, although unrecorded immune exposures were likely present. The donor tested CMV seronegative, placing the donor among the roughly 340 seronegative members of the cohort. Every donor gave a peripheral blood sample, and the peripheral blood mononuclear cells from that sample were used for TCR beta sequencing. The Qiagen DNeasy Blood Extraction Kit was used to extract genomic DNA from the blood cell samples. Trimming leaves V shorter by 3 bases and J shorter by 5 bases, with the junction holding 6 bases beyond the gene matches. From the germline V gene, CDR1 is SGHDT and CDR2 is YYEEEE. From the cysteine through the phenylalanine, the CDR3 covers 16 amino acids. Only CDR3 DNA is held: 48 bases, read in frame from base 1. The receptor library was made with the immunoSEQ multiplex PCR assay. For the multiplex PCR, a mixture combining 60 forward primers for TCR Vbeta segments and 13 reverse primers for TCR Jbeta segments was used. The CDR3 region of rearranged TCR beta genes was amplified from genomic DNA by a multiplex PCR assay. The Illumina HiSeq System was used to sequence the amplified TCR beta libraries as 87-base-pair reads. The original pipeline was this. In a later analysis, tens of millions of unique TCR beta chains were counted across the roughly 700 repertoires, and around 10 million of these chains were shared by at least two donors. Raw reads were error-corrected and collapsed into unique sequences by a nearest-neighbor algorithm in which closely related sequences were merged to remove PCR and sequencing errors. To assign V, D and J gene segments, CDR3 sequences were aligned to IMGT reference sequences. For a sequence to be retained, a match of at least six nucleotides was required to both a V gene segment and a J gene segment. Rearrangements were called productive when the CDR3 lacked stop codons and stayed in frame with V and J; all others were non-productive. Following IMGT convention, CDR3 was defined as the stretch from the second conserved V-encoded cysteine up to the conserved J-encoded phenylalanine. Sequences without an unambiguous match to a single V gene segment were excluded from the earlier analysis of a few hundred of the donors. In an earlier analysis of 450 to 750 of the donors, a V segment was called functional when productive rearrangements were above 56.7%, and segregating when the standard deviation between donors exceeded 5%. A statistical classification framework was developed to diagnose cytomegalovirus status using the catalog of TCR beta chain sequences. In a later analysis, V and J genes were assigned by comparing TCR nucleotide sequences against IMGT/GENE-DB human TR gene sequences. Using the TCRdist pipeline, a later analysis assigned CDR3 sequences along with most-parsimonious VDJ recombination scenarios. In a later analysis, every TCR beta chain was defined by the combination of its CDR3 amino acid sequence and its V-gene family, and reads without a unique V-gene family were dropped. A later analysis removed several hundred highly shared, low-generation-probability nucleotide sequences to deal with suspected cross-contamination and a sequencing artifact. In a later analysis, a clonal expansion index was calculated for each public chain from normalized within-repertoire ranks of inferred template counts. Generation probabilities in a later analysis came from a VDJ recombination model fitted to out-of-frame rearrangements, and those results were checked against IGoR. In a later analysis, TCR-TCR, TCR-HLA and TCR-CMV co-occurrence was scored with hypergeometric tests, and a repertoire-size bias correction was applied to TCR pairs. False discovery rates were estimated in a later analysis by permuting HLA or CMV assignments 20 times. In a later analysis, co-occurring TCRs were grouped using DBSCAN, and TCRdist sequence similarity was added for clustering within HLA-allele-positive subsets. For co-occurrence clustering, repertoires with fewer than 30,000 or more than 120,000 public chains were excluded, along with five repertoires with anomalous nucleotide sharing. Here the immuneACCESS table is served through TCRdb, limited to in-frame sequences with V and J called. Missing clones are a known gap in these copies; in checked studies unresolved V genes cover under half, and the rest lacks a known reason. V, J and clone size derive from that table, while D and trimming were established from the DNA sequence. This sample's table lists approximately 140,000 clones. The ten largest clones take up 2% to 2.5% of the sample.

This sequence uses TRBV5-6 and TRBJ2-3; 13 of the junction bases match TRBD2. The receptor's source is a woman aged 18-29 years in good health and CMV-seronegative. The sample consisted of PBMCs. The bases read TGTGCCAGCAGCTACCGGACTAGCGGGGGCAGAGATACGCAGTATTTT. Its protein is CASSYRTSGGRDTQYF.